These 20 T cell receptor beta chains originate from one sample sequenced in a study of response to subunit inactivated influenza vaccine (dated by TCRdb to the late 2010s). Libraries were constructed by RT-PCR. The listed sequencing device is Illumina HiSeq 2500. The public reads were run again by TCRdb, first through fastp at Q25 and then through MiXCR, and only productive beta chains were kept. Rows merge per CDR3 protein into single entries with the most common DNA and genes. In this sample the table shows about half a million distinct CDR3 sequences, 7.5% to 8.5% of which occur a single time. Roughly 13% of the sample is in the top ten clones. Sequenced here: PBMCs from blood, sampled 23 to 25 months after vaccination. The receptors derive from a man between 50 and 70 years old who received an inactivated influenza vaccine. Donor details come from another sample of the same person, matched by shared clones.

The chain recombines TRBV12-3 or TRBV12-4 with TRBJ2-1; 10 bases are a match to TRBD2. V shed 4 bases and J 7 bases; nucleotides not matched to a gene: 4. The CDR3 has 14 amino acids. The CDR3 coding sequence is TGTGCCAGCAGTTGGGCTAGCGGGGGAAATGAGCAGTTCTTC. This sequence encodes CASSWASGGNEQFF.

The V and J genes are TRBV18 and TRBJ1-5, with D uncertain. The germline CDR1 and CDR2 sequences are KGHSH and LQKENI. The germline V and J ends were trimmed by 4 bases and 0 bases, with 16 bases remaining between them. This CDR3 has 17 residues. CDR3 DNA sequence: TGTGCCAGCTCACTCAACCCCGGAACAGATAGCAATCAGCCCCAGCATTTT. This codes for CASSLNPGTDSNQPQHF. The variable domain in full, with the rest retrieved from reference TRBV18 and TRBJ1-5, is NAGVMQNPRHLVRRRGQEARLRCSPMKGHSHVYWYRQLPEEGLKFMVYLQKENIIDESGMPKERFSAEFPKEGPSILRIQQVVRGDSAAYFCASSLNPGTDSNQPQHFGDGTRLSIL.

V is TRBV10-1 and J is TRBJ2-1; TRBD1 aligns across 9 bases. CDR3 length equals 15 residues. V was pared by 2 bases and J by 6 bases, with 5 bases of the junction left unmatched. Looked up from germline, CDR1 is WNHNN and CDR2 is SYGVQD (reference sequence). In DNA form, the CDR3 reads TGCGCCAGCAGTGAGCGGACAGGGGACCCCAATGAGCAGTTCTTC. Protein product: CASSERTGDPNEQFF.

This clonotype was recorded a few times. This chain uses TRBV20-1 with TRBJ2-2; TRBD2 matches at 8 bases. The CDR3 runs 13 residues. The V gene end was trimmed by 2 bases and the J gene end by 4 bases; junction bases not matched to a gene: 0. Germline CDR1 is DFQATT and CDR2 is SNEGSKA (reference sequence). CDR3 DNA sequence: TGCAGTGCTAGACGGGGGGGCACCGGGGAGCTGTTTTTT. It codes for CSARRGGTGELFF.

This clonotype has more than one count but fewer than ten. The rearrangement links TRBV10-3 to TRBJ2-5; 8 positions match TRBD1. This CDR3 is 14 amino acids long. J lost 2 bases, V lost 3 bases, and 2 bases had no gene match. The germline gives CDR1 ENHRY, CDR2 SYGVKD. The CDR3 sequence is CAISDGQGQETQYF. CDR3 DNA sequence: TGTGCCATCAGTGATGGACAGGGACAAGAGACCCAGTACTTC.

There are a few counts of this clonotype. This chain connects TRBV24-1 to TRBJ1-6; D gene unclear. CDR3 size: 13 residues. CDR1 is KGHDR and CDR2 is SFDVKD in the germline V gene. The V and J ends lost 9 bases and 9 bases respectively, with 14 bases between them. CDR3 in DNA: TGTGCCACCCAAAGGGTCCTCGGTTCACCCCTCCACTTT. Protein sequence: CATQRVLGSPLHF.

This clonotype was seen at least ten times. This rearrangement joins TRBV5-1 to TRBJ1-2; 7 positions match TRBD1. CDR3 length: 14 residues. Germline-derived CDR1 and CDR2 are SGHRS and YFSETQ. V lost 5 bases to trimming and J lost 2 bases; unmatched junction nucleotides: 6. The CDR3 is CASRYRGENYGYTF. The CDR3 DNA is TGCGCCAGCAGATACAGGGGAGAAAACTATGGCTACACCTTC.

This clonotype was recorded at least ten times. The V gene is TRBV5-8, the J gene TRBJ1-5; D gene uncertain. The CDR3 is 15 residues long. Germline V CDR1 and CDR2: SGHTS, YDEGEE. V dropped 0 bases and J dropped 7 bases, with 14 bases sitting between them. CDR3 amino acids: CASSLANHPRQPQHF. DNA of the CDR3: TGTGCCAGCAGCTTGGCGAATCACCCAAGGCAGCCCCAGCATTTT.

The table lists this clonotype with many counts. The chain couples TRBV7-9 to TRBJ1-1; D call uncertain. Germline-derived CDR1 and CDR2 are SEHNR and FQNEAQ (reference sequence). V lost 3 bases to trimming and J lost 3 bases, with 8 bases between them. The CDR3 extends over 13 amino acids. CDR3 sequence: CASSLSTYTEAFF. The CDR3, as DNA: TGTGCCAGCAGCTTGAGTACCTACACTGAAGCTTTCTTT.

The rearrangement links TRBV20-1 to TRBJ1-5, with a possible D match to TRBD1 (6 bases). The CDR3 runs to 14 residues. The V gene's germline CDR1 is DFQATT and CDR2 SNEGSKA (reference sequence). Trimming removed 5 bases at V and 3 bases at J, with 14 bases between. The CDR3 bases are TGCAGTGCTGTTCCGGGGGCGGTCAATCAGCCCCAGCATTTT. Its protein product is CSAVPGAVNQPQHF.

Concerning this clonotype: A junction boundary mismatches the germline segment, possibly from a read error. The J gene is TRBJ2-3, the V gene TRBV5-6, with TRBD1 as a possible D gene (5 bases). The CDR3 is 14 amino acids. Per germline, CDR1 SGHDT and CDR2 YYEEEE. The DNA of the CDR3 is TGTGCCAGCACCTTGGTCAGGGCCGGAGATACGCAGTATTTT. Its translation is CASTLVRAGDTQYF.

This clonotype was observed a few times. This rearrangement joins TRBV5-1 to TRBJ2-1, with 12 bases that match TRBD1. V shed 6 bases and J 8 bases; nucleotides not matched to a gene: 9. This CDR3 has 15 residues. CDR1 and CDR2 from the germline V gene are SGHRS and YFSETQ. CDR3 in amino acids: CASTEVGQGAYEQFF. CDR3 DNA sequence: TGCGCCAGCACCGAAGTGGGACAGGGGGCTTATGAGCAGTTCTTC. Based on the CDR3 plus reference TRBV5-1 and TRBJ2-1, the full variable domain is KAGVTQTPRYLIKTRGQQVTLSCSPISGHRSVSWYQQTPGQGLQFLFEYFSETQRNKGNFPGRFSGRQFSNSRSEMNVSTLELGDSALYLCASTEVGQGAYEQFFGPGTRLTVL.

This clonotype was counted a few times. The chain carries TRBV6-2 or TRBV6-3 and TRBJ1-1, with D hard to call. This CDR3 spans 12 amino acids. V lost 1 base, J lost 4 bases, and 4 bases lay in between. CDR1 and CDR2 (germline): MNHEY, SVGEGT. The CDR3 protein is CASSYWGTEAFF. CDR3 nucleotide sequence: TGTGCCAGCAGTTACTGGGGCACTGAAGCTTTCTTT.

The table lists this clonotype with a few counts. V gene TRBV24-1 combines with J gene TRBJ1-4; 7 nucleotides match TRBD1. V was pared by 8 bases and J by 2 bases, with 13 bases of the junction left unmatched. The CDR3 length is 17 residues. Germline lookup yields CDR1 KGHDR and CDR2 SFDVKD. CDR3 nucleotide sequence: TGTGCCACCACGACAGGGACTTCGAGGGGGACTAATGAAAAACTGTTTTTT. Protein sequence: CATTTGTSRGTNEKLFF.

At least ten counts were recorded for this clonotype. The V call is TRBV7-9, the J call TRBJ2-1; 14 bases map to TRBD2. CDR3 length equals 17 residues. Trimming removed 2 bases from V and 5 bases from J; junction bases left unmatched: 5. Germline loops: CDR1 SEHNR, CDR2 FQNEAQ (reference sequence). The CDR3 sequence: CASSLFGTSGSHNEQFF. CDR3 DNA: TGTGCCAGCAGCTTATTTGGGACTAGCGGGAGCCACAATGAGCAGTTCTTC. The full variable domain, completed using reference TRBV7-9 and TRBJ2-1, is DTGVSQNPRHKITKRGQNVTFRCDPISEHNRLYWYRQTLGQGPEFLTYFQNEAQLEKSRLLSDRFSAERPKGSFSTLEIQRTEQGDSAMYLCASSLFGTSGSHNEQFFGPGTRLTVL.

The chain uses TRBV29-1 and TRBJ1-1; TRBD1 is a possible D gene (5 bases). The CDR3 consists of 13 residues. The V gene's germline CDR1 is SQVTM and CDR2 ANQGSEA. Trimming took 4 bases from V and 5 from J, leaving 14 bases between them. In nucleotides, the CDR3 is TGCAGCGTTGTGAGGGGCCGAGGAACTGAAGCTTTCTTT. Its translation is CSVVRGRGTEAFF.

This clonotype was seen a handful of times. The chain combines TRBV6-1 with TRBJ1-5; D might be TRBD1 (6 bases). Per germline, CDR1 MNHNS and CDR2 SASEGT. This CDR3 contains 15 residues. Between the trimmed V and J ends, which lost 3 bases and 4 bases, there was a span of 13 bases. CDR3 protein: CASSEGSGANQPQHF. In nucleotides, the CDR3 is TGTGCCAGCAGTGAGGGCTCAGGGGCTAATCAGCCCCAGCATTTT.

As for this clonotype: Just one base apart from a much larger clone, this may be a read error. V and J are TRBV4-3 and TRBJ1-1; D gene ambiguous. The CDR3 contains 15 residues. Germline lookup yields CDR1 LGHNA and CDR2 YSLEER. The chain's CDR3 is CACSQDVRSNTEAFF. The DNA for the CDR3 is TGCGCCTGCAGCCAAGATGTCAGATCGAACACTGAAGCTTTCTTT.

This clonotype has just a few counts. The chain has TRBV2 and TRBJ2-1, with 9 bases matching TRBD1. CDR1 is SNHLY and CDR2 is FYNNEI in the germline V gene. The CDR3 loop spans 16 amino acids. With 8 bases clipped from V and 5 bases from J, the junction kept 13 bases outside the gene matches. CDR3 DNA sequence: TGTGCCAGCGTCCTCATGACAGGGGGAACTAACAATGAGCAGTTCTTC. Its translation: CASVLMTGGTNNEQFF.

The rearrangement links TRBV13 to TRBJ1-6; 7 bases align to TRBD1. Germline V gives CDR1 PRHDT, CDR2 FYEKMQ (reference sequence). The J segment lost 8 bases and the V segment lost 7 bases, leaving 8 bases of the junction unmatched. The CDR3 extends over 14 amino acids. CDR3 DNA: TGTGCCAGCACCGAAGACAGGGCTGATTCACCCCTCCACTTT. Its protein is CASTEDRADSPLHF.